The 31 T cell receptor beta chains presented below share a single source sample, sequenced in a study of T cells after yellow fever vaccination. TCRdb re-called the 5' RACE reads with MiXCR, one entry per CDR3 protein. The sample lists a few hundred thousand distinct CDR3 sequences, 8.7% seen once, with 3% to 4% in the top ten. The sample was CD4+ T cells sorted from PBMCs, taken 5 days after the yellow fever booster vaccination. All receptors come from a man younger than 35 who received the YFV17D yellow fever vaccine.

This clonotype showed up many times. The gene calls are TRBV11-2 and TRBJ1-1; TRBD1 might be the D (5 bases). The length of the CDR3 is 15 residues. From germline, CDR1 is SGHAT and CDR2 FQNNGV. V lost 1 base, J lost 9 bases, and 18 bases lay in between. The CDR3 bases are TGTGCCAGCAGCTTAGTAATGGGCCTACAGGTTCAAGCTTTCTTT. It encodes CASSLVMGLQVQAFF. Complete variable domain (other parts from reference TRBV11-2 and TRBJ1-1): EAGVAQSPRYKIIEKRQSVAFWCNPISGHATLYWYQQILGQGPKLLIQFQNNGVVDDSQLPKDRFSAERLKGVDSTLKIQPAKLEDSAVYLCASSLVMGLQVQAFFGQGTRLTVV.

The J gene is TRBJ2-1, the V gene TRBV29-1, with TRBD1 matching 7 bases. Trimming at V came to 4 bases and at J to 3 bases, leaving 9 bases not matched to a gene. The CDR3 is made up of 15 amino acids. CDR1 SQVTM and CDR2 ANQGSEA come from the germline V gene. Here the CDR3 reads CSVAQTGHIYNEQFF. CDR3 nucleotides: TGCAGCGTTGCCCAGACAGGGCACATCTACAATGAGCAGTTCTTC.

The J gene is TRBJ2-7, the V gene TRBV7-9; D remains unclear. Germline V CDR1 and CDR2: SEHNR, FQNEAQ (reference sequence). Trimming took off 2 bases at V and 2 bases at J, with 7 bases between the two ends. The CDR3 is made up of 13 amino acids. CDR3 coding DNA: TGTGCCAGCAGCTTACAGAGCACCTACGAGCAGTACTTC. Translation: CASSLQSTYEQYF. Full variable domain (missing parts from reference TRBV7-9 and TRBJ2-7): DTGVSQNPRHKITKRGQNVTFRCDPISEHNRLYWYRQTLGQGPEFLTYFQNEAQLEKSRLLSDRFSAERPKGSFSTLEIQRTEQGDSAMYLCASSLQSTYEQYFGPGTRLTVT.

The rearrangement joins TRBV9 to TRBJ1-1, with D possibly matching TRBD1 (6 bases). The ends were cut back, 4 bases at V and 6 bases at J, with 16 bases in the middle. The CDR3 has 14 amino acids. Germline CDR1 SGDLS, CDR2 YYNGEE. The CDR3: CASSLTGWGAEAFF. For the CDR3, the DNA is TGTGCCAGCAGCTTAACAGGGTGGGGCGCTGAAGCTTTCTTT. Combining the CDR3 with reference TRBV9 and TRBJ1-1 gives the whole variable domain DSGVTQTPKHLITATGQRVTLRCSPRSGDLSVYWYQQSLDQGLQFLIQYYNGEERAKGNILERFSAQQFPDLHSELNLSSLELGDSALYFCASSLTGWGAEAFFGQGTRLTVV.

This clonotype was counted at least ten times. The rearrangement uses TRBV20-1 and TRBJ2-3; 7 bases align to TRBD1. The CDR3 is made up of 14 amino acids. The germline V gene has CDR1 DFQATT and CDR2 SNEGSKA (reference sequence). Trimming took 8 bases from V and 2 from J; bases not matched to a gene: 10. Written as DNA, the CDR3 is TGCAGTACGAACAGGGGCAGGGACACAGATACGCAGTATTTT. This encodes CSTNRGRDTDTQYF.

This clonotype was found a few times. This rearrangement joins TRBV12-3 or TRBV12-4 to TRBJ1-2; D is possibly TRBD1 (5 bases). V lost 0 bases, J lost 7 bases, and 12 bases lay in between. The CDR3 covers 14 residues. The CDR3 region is CASSLAQWDGGYTF. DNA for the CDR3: TGTGCCAGCAGTTTAGCGCAATGGGACGGTGGCTACACCTTC.

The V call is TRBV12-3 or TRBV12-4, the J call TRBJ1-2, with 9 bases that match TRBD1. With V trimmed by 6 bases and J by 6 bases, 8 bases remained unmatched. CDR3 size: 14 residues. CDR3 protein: CASRPTGGGHGYTF. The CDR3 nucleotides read TGTGCCAGCAGGCCCACAGGGGGCGGTCATGGCTACACCTTC.

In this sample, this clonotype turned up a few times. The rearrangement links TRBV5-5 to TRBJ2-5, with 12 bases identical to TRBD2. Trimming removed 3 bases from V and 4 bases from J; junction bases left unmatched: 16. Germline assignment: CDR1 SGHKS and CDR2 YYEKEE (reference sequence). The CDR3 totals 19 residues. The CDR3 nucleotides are TGTGCCAGCAGCTCCGGTGGGCTGACTAGCGGGGGCTCTCGAGAGACCCAGTACTTC. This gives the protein CASSSGGLTSGGSRETQYF.

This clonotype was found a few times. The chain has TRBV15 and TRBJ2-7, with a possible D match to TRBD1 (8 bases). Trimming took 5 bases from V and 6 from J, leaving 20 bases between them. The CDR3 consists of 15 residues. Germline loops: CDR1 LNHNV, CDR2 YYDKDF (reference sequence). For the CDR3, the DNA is TGTGCCACCAGCCTCGGGGGGCAGGGGGCAGGCGAGCAGTACGTC. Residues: CATSLGGQGAGEQYV.

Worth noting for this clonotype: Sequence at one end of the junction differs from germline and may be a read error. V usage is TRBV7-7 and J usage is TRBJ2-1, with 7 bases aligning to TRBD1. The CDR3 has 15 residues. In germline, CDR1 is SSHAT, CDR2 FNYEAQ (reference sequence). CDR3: CASSPGGYAYNEQFF. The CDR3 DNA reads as TGTGCTAGCAGCCCAGGGGGATACGCCTACAATGAGCAGTTCTTC. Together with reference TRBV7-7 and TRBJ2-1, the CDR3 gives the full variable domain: GAGVSQSPRYKVTKRGQDVTLRCDPISSHATLYWYQQALGQGPEFLTYFNYEAQPDKSGLPSDRFSAERPEGSISTLTIQRTEQRDSAMYRCASSPGGYAYNEQFFGPGTRLTVL.

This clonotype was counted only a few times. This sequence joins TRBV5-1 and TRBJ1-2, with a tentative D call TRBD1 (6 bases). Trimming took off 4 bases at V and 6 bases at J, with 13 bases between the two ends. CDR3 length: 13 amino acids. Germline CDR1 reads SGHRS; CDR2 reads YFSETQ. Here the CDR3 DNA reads TGCGCCAGCAGCGTACAGGGAGGCCATGGCTACACCTTC. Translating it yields CASSVQGGHGYTF.

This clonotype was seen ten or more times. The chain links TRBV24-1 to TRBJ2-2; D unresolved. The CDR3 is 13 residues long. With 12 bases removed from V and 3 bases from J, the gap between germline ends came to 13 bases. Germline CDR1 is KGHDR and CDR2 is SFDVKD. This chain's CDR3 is CAVRETYTGELFF. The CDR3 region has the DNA TGTGCCGTAAGAGAAACTTACACCGGGGAGCTGTTTTTT.

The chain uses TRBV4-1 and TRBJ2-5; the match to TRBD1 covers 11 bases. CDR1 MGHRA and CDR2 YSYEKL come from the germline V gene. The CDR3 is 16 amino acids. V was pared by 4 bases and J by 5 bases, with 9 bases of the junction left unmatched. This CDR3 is CASSRSGQGVKETQYF. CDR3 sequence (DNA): TGCGCCAGCAGCCGGTCGGGACAGGGGGTAAAGGAGACCCAGTACTTC.

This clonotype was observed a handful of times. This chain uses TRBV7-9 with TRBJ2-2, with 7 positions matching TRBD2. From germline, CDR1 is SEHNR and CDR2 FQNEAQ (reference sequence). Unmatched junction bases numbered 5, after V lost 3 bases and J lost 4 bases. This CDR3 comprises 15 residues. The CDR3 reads CASSLERGLTGELFF. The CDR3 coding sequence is TGTGCCAGCAGCTTGGAGCGGGGACTCACCGGGGAGCTGTTTTTT.

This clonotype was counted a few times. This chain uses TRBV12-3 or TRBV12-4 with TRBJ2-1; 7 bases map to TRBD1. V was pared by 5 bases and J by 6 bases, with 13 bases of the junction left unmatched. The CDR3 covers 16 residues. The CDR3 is CASSPSQGFTFNEQFF. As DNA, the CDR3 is TGTGCCAGCAGTCCCTCACAGGGGTTCACTTTCAATGAGCAGTTCTTC.

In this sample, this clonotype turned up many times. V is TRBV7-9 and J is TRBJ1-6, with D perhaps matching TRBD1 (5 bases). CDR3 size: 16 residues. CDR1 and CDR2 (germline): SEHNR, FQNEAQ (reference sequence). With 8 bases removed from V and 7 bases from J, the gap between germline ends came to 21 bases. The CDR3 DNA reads TGTGCCAGCGGGGGAGGTTTCGGATTGCGCAATTCACCCCTCCACTTT. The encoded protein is CASGGGFGLRNSPLHF.

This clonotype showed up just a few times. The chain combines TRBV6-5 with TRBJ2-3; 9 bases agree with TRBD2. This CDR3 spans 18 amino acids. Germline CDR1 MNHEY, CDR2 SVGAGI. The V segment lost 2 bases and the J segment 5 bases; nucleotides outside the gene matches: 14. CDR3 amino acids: CASSYVGSGGPSGDTQYF. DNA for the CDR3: TGTGCCAGCAGTTACGTGGGGAGCGGGGGGCCCTCCGGAGATACGCAGTATTTT.

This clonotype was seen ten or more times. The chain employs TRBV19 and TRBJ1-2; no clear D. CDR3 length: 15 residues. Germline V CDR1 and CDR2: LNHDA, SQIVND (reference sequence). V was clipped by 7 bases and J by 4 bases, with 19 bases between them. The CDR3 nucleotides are TGTGCCAGTAACCCCGCCCTGCGGACGTCCTATGGCTACACCTTC. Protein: CASNPALRTSYGYTF.

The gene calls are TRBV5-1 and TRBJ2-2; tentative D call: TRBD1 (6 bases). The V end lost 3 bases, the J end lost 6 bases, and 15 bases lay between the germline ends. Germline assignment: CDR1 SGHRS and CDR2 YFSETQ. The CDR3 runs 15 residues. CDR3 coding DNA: TGCGCCAGCAGCTACGGACAGTTAAACGCCGGGGAGCTGTTTTTT. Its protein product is CASSYGQLNAGELFF.

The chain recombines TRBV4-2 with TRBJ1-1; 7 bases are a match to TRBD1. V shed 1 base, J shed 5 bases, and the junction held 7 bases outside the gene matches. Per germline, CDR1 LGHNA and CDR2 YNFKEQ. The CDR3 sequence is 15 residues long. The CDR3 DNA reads TGTGCCAGCAGCCAAGGACAGGGTAGATGGACTGAAGCTTTCTTT. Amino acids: CASSQGQGRWTEAFF.

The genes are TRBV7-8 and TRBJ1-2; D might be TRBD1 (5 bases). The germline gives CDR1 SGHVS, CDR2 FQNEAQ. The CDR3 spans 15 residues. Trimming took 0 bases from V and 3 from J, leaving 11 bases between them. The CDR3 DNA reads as TGTGCCAGCAGCTTAGCGGGCGTGGGGGACTATGGCTACACCTTC. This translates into CASSLAGVGDYGYTF.

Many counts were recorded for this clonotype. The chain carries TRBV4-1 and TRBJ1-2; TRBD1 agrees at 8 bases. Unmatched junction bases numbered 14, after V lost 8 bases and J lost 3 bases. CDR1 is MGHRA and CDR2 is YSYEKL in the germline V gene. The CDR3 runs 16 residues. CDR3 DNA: TGCGCCAGCGCGCCTAGATGGGGGGGACAGGACTATGGCTACACCTTC. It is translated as CASAPRWGGQDYGYTF.

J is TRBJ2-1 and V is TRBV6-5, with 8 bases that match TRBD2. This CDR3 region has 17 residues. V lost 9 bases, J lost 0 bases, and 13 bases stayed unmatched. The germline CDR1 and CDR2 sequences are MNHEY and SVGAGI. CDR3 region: CASRRRGGGSSYNEQFF. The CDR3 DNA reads TGTGCCAGTCGAAGAAGGGGCGGGGGGAGCTCCTACAATGAGCAGTTCTTC.

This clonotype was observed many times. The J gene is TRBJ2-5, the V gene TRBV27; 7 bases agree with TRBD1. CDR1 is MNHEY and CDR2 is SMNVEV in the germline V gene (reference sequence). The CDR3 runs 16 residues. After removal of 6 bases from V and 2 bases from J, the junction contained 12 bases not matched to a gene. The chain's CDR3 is CASSPWTDRQQETQYF. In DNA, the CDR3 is TGTGCCAGCAGCCCGTGGACGGACAGGCAACAAGAGACCCAGTACTTC.

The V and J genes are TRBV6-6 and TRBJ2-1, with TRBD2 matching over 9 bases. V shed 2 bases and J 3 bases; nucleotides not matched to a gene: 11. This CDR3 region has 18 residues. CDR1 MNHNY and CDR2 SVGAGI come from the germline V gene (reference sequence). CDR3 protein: CASSYPHSGGTYYNEQFF. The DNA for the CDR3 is TGTGCCAGCAGTTACCCTCATAGCGGGGGAACCTACTACAATGAGCAGTTCTTC.

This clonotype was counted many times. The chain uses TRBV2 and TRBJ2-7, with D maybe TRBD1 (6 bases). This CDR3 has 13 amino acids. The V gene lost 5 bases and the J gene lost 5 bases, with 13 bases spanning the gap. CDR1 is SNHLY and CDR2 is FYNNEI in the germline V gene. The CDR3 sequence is CASSLRQADEQYF. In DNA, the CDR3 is TGTGCCAGCAGTCTCCGACAGGCCGACGAGCAGTACTTC.

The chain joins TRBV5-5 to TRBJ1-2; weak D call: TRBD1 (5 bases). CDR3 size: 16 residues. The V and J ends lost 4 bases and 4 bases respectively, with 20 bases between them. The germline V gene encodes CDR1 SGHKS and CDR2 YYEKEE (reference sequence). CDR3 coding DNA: TGTGCCAGCAGCCGCGCCCCCGGGGGTATCCTCTATGGCTACACCTTC. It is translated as CASSRAPGGILYGYTF.

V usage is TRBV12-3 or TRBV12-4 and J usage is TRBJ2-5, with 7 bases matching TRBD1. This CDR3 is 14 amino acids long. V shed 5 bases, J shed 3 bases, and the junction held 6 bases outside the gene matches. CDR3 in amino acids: CASSPGQREETQYF. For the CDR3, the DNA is TGTGCCAGCAGTCCGGGACAGAGGGAAGAGACCCAGTACTTC.

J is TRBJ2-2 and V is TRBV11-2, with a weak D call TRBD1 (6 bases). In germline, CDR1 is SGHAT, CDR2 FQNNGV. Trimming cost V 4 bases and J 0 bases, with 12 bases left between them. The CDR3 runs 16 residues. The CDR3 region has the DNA TGTGCCAGCAGCTCGTTGCCAGGGGCGAACACCGGGGAGCTGTTTTTT. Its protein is CASSSLPGANTGELFF.

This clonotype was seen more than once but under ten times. The CDR3 DNA reads TGTGCCAGCAGCGTATTCCCGGGCGGGGAGACTGAAGCTTTCTTT. Its protein is CASSVFPGGETEAFF. The chain joins TRBV9 to TRBJ1-1, with unresolved D. V was shortened by 1 base and J by 5 bases, with 15 bases between the two germline ends. The germline V gene encodes CDR1 SGDLS and CDR2 YYNGEE. This CDR3 is built from 15 residues.

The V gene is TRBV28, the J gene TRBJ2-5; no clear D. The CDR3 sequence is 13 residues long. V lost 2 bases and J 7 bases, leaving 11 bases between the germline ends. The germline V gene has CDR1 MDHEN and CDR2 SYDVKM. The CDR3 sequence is CASSLTLSRTQYF. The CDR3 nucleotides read TGTGCCAGCAGTTTAACCCTAAGCAGGACCCAGTACTTC.